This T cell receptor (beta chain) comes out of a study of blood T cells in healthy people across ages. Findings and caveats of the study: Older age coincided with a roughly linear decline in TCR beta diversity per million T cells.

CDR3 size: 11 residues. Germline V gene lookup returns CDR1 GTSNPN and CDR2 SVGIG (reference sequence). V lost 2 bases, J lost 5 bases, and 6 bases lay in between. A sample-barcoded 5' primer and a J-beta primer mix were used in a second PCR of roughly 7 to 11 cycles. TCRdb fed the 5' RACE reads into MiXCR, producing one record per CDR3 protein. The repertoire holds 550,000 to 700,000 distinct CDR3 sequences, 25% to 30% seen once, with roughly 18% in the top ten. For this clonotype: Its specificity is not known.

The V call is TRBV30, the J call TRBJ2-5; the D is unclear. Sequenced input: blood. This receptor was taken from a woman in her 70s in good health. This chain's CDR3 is CAWSTMETQYF. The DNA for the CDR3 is TGTGCCTGGAGTACCATGGAGACCCAGTACTTC.